Many counts were recorded for the clone carrying this T cell receptor beta chain. The antigen is unknown. The sample belongs to a study of T cells after yellow fever vaccination. Turning to the study itself: Where fractions had low cell numbers, libraries were prepared from them with the SMART-Seq v4 Ultra Low Input RNA kit.

Trimming stripped 5 bases from V and 10 bases from J, with 15 bases between. The CDR3 totals 13 residues. CDR1 and CDR2 from the germline V gene are MDHEN and SYDVKM. Findings and caveats of the study: Weaker in magnitude, the secondary response showed a faster peak on day 5 versus 15.

Researchers made TCR cDNA using 5'RACE template switching, and this step added a universal primer site and UMIs. From the 5' RACE reads, TCRdb called clonotypes with MiXCR, one entry per CDR3 protein. The data contain 300,000 to 350,000 distinct CDR3 sequences, roughly 4% of them seen just once; the ten biggest clones take up 24%. The gene calls are TRBV28 and TRBJ2-1, with a tentative D call TRBD2 (6 bases). The source was PBMCs, collected 5 days after the yellow fever booster vaccination. This sequence originates from a man between 18 and 29 years old who received the YFV17D yellow fever vaccine. The CDR3 bases are TGTGCCAGCAGTAGCTCCGGGACTCGAGAGCAGTTCTTC. This gives the protein CASSSSGTREQFF.